The 30 T cell receptor beta chains below were found in one sample sequenced in a study of OX40 agonist ivuxolimab in advanced cancers. Assay: immunoSEQ multiplex PCR; the TCRdb copy retains only in-frame clones and omits some. Among some 63,000 clones listed, 84% were seen once. Sequencing used CD4+ or CD8+ T cells sorted from blood, obtained in a trial of the OX40 agonist ivuxolimab. These receptor sequences come from an adult with an advanced solid tumor such as melanoma, head and neck, liver or kidney cancer.

The chain uses TRBV10-3 and TRBJ2-5; 7 positions agree with TRBD2. V was pared by 10 bases and J by 3 bases, with 5 bases of the junction left unmatched. This CDR3 contains 12 residues. The germline V gene has CDR1 ENHRY and CDR2 SYGVKD. The CDR3 region has the DNA TGTGCCACCAAGGCGGGGGAAGAGACCCAGTACTTC. Translating it yields CATKAGEETQYF.

The J gene is TRBJ1-1, the V gene TRBV7-9, with TRBD1 identical over 7 bases. The CDR3 runs 16 residues. CDR1 SEHNR and CDR2 FQNEAQ come from the germline V gene (reference sequence). Unmatched junction bases numbered 10, after V lost 5 bases and J lost 1 base. The CDR3 loop is CASSRLTGTANTEAFF. The CDR3 DNA follows: TGTGCCAGCAGCCGATTGACTGGGACAGCGAACACTGAAGCTTTCTTT.

The table lists this clone with a count of one. J is TRBJ2-5 and V is TRBV2, with 7 positions matching TRBD1. The DNA end favors TRBJ2-7, so the J call may be wrong. Per the germline V gene, CDR1 is SNHLY and CDR2 is FYNNEI. CDR3 size: 15 residues. The CDR3 loop reads CASSEVSTGFHEQYF. DNA of the CDR3: TGTGCCAGCAGTGAAGTGTCGACAGGGTTCCACGAGCAGTACTTC.

The CDR3: CASSPGGQGYGYTF. The DNA of the CDR3 is TGTGCCAGCAGCCCGGGCGGGCAGGGCTATGGCTACACCTTC. The chain is built from TRBV5-6 and TRBJ1-2; the D gene is possibly TRBD1 (5 bases). The CDR3 consists of 14 residues. Germline values: CDR1 SGHDT, CDR2 YYEEEE. V was shortened by 4 bases and J by 4 bases, with 14 bases between the two germline ends.

The chain has TRBV20-1 and TRBJ2-1; D unresolved. The CDR3 contains 11 residues. The V end was cut by 5 bases, the J end by 12 bases, with 14 bases between. Per germline, CDR1 DFQATT and CDR2 SNEGSKA (reference sequence). The CDR3 DNA reads as TGCAGTGCTTTCGGGTCAATTGGGCAGTTCTTC. This gives the protein CSAFGSIGQFF.

A single count supports this clone. The chain joins TRBV6-1 to TRBJ1-1; D unresolved. This CDR3 spans 17 amino acids. The V end was cut by 2 bases, the J end by 6 bases, with 22 bases between. CDR1 and CDR2 (germline): MNHNS, SASEGT. In DNA, the CDR3 is TGTGCCAGCAGTGAACCTGGGAACGGTCAAGGAAAGGCTGAAGCTTTCTTT. Its protein is CASSEPGNGQGKAEAFF.

J is TRBJ2-5 and V is TRBV28, with D possibly matching TRBD2 (6 bases). The CDR3 sequence is 13 residues long. Germline V gene lookup returns CDR1 MDHEN and CDR2 SYDVKM. Trimming cost V 8 bases and J 4 bases, with 14 bases left between them. The CDR3 nucleotides read TGTGCCAGCGGAACCGGGACTTTAGAGACCCAGTACTTC. Residues: CASGTGTLETQYF.

The chain couples TRBV19 to TRBJ2-1; 7 nucleotides align to TRBD2. J lost 4 bases, V lost 5 bases, and 8 bases had no gene match. The CDR3 loop spans 15 amino acids. Germline loops: CDR1 LNHDA, CDR2 SQIVND (reference sequence). In DNA, the CDR3 is TGTGCCAGTAGTCTCGGGGGGTACTCATACAATGAGCAGTTCTTC. Amino acids: CASSLGGYSYNEQFF.

The CDR3 is CATSQGLAGRYEQYF. The CDR3 DNA is TGTGCCACCAGCCAGGGGCTAGCGGGACGGTACGAGCAGTACTTC. The rearrangement joins TRBV15 to TRBJ2-7, with 9 bases that match TRBD2. J was trimmed by 4 bases and V by 5 bases; bases with no gene match: 9. Germline values: CDR1 LNHNV, CDR2 YYDKDF (reference sequence). There are 15 residues in the CDR3.

This clone was seen a single time. This chain joins TRBV28 and TRBJ1-5; D is undetermined. V was cut by 4 bases and J by 0 bases, with 7 bases left in between. Germline V gene sequence: CDR1 MDHEN, CDR2 SYDVKM. This CDR3 contains 14 residues. CDR3: CASSSINSNQPQHF. The CDR3 nucleotides read TGTGCCAGCAGTTCCATTAATAGCAATCAGCCCCAGCATTTT.

The chain has TRBV19 and TRBJ2-1, with 8 bases matching TRBD2. The junction had 13 bases not matched to a gene; V was cut back by 11 bases and J by 10 bases. The CDR3 totals 13 residues. In germline, CDR1 is LNHDA, CDR2 SQIVND (reference sequence). CDR3 nucleotide sequence: TGTGCCGTCACTAGCGGCTTCCAAGGGGAGCAGTTCTTC. Translation: CAVTSGFQGEQFF.

This clone was counted a few times. The genes are TRBV2 and TRBJ1-5; no reliable D call. With 9 bases removed from V and 4 bases from J, the gap between germline ends came to 10 bases. This CDR3 comprises 12 residues. Germline V gives CDR1 SNHLY, CDR2 FYNNEI. The CDR3 region is CASLGLNQPQHF. CDR3 bases: TGTGCCAGTCTAGGGTTAAATCAGCCCCAGCATTTT.

The genes are TRBV5-1 and TRBJ2-7, with TRBD2 matching 8 bases. Germline V gene lookup returns CDR1 SGHRS and CDR2 YFSETQ. V lost 0 bases, J lost 4 bases, and 12 bases stayed unmatched. The CDR3 sequence is 17 residues long. CDR3 in DNA: TGCGCCAGCAGCTTGGCCCGGGGAGCGGGAGTGGCGTACGAGCAGTACTTC. Encoded protein: CASSLARGAGVAYEQYF.

Worth noting for this clone: This same CDR3 is encoded by further DNA sequences in the sample. The chain has TRBV18 and TRBJ1-2; 8 bases match TRBD1. CDR3 length: 14 amino acids. The trim removed 2 bases at V and 3 bases at J, leaving 2 bases unmatched. Germline CDR1 and CDR2: KGHSH and LQKENI. CDR3 coding DNA: TGTGCCAGCTCACCAACAGGGGGGGACTATGGCTACACCTTC. As protein: CASSPTGGDYGYTF.

This clone has only one observation. V gene TRBV19 combines with J gene TRBJ1-1, with D tentatively TRBD1 (6 bases). The CDR3 runs 14 residues. Looked up from germline, CDR1 is LNHDA and CDR2 is SQIVND (reference sequence). V was clipped by 4 bases and J by 3 bases, with 12 bases between them. The CDR3 reads CASSTDGGYTEAFF. The CDR3 DNA reads TGTGCCAGTAGTACCGACGGGGGCTACACTGAAGCTTTCTTT.

This clone was detected a few times. The chain combines TRBV28 with TRBJ2-1; D is unresolved. Trimming stripped 4 bases from V and 3 bases from J, with 7 bases between. The CDR3 covers 13 residues. Germline V gives CDR1 MDHEN, CDR2 SYDVKM. The CDR3 is CASSSPGYNEQFF. CDR3 sequence (DNA): TGTGCCAGCAGTTCACCGGGCTACAATGAGCAGTTCTTC.

The V and J genes are TRBV28 and TRBJ2-6; possible D gene TRBD1, 6 bases. The CDR3 spans 18 residues. V dropped 2 bases and J dropped 2 bases, with 16 bases sitting between them. Germline values: CDR1 MDHEN, CDR2 SYDVKM. In DNA form, the CDR3 reads TGTGCCAGCAGTTTACTTCCAGCACAGGGCACTGGGGCCAACGTCCTGACTTTC. It codes for CASSLLPAQGTGANVLTF.

The rearrangement uses TRBV13 and TRBJ1-1; the D gene is possibly TRBD1 (5 bases). This CDR3 has 12 residues. Trimming removed 3 bases at V and 7 bases at J, with 9 bases between. Germline V gene sequence: CDR1 PRHDT, CDR2 FYEKMQ (reference sequence). The CDR3 coding sequence is TGTGCCAGCAGCTTCCTCGACAGTGAAGCTTTCTTT. Translated: CASSFLDSEAFF.

V and J are TRBV7-2 and TRBJ2-1; 8 positions match TRBD1. V dropped 7 bases and J dropped 4; count of bases not matched to a gene: 9. Germline CDR1 is SGHTA and CDR2 is FQGNSA. The CDR3 consists of 15 residues. In DNA, the CDR3 is TGTGCCAGCAACATCCGGGGACAGGTATACAATGAGCAGTTCTTC. This codes for CASNIRGQVYNEQFF.

The chain recombines TRBV30 with TRBJ1-3; TRBD1 aligns across 7 bases. Germline V lookup: CDR1 GTSNPN, CDR2 SVGIG (reference sequence). The CDR3 sequence is 17 residues long. V trimming: 2 bases; J trimming: 3 bases; junction bases outside the gene matches: 13. CDR3 sequence (DNA): TGTGCCTGGAGTCAAGGCCGACGACAGGGAGGTGGAAACACCATATATTTT. It is translated as CAWSQGRRQGGGNTIYF.

J is TRBJ1-2 and V is TRBV29-1; D possibly corresponds to TRBD1 (5 bases). The V end was cut by 3 bases, the J end by 4 bases, with 12 bases between. This CDR3 has 13 residues. CDR1 and CDR2 (germline): SQVTM, ANQGSEA. As DNA, the CDR3 is TGCAGCGTTGACCAACGGCAGGGCTATGGCTACACCTTC. It codes for CSVDQRQGYGYTF.

This clone is a singleton in its sample. The chain carries TRBV4-3 and TRBJ1-4; D gene unclear. The CDR3 covers 16 residues. Deletions cut 0 bases from V and 4 bases from J, with 12 bases between. Germline V gene data show CDR1 as LGHNA and CDR2 as YSLEER. The CDR3 here is CASSQDFGSFNEKLFF. DNA for the CDR3: TGCGCCAGCAGCCAAGATTTTGGGTCCTTTAATGAAAAACTGTTTTTT.

J is TRBJ2-1 and V is TRBV28, with D perhaps matching TRBD2 (6 bases). The CDR3 is 16 amino acids. V was shortened by 2 bases and J by 7 bases, with 18 bases between the two germline ends. Germline V gene sequence: CDR1 MDHEN, CDR2 SYDVKM. DNA for the CDR3: TGTGCCAGCAGTTTAGTCGGGGGAGAATTATGGAATGAGCAGTTCTTC. Translated, it gives CASSLVGGELWNEQFF.

On this clone itself: Different DNA sequences within this sample yield the same CDR3. V is TRBV4-1 and J is TRBJ2-1; D ambiguous. The CDR3 has 14 residues. The germline V gene encodes CDR1 MGHRA and CDR2 YSYEKL. V gave up 0 bases and J gave up 4 bases, with 7 bases separating them. The chain's CDR3 is CASSQDPPYNEQFF. DNA of the CDR3: TGCGCCAGCAGCCAAGACCCCCCGTACAATGAGCAGTTCTTC.

This clone was detected once. The gene calls are TRBV7-9 and TRBJ1-1; TRBD1 matches 8 bases. With 2 bases clipped from V and 4 bases from J, the junction kept 0 bases outside the gene matches. CDR1 and CDR2 (germline): SEHNR, FQNEAQ (reference sequence). This CDR3 has 13 residues. Here the CDR3 reads CASSLTGGTEAFF. The CDR3, as DNA: TGTGCCAGCAGCTTAACAGGGGGCACTGAAGCTTTCTTT. The entire variable domain, with the rest obtained from reference TRBV7-9 and TRBJ1-1, is as follows: DTGVSQNPRHKITKRGQNVTFRCDPISEHNRLYWYRQTLGQGPEFLTYFQNEAQLEKSRLLSDRFSAERPKGSFSTLEIQRTEQGDSAMYLCASSLTGGTEAFFGQGTRLTVV.

The gene calls are TRBV28 and TRBJ2-1, with 10 nucleotides matching TRBD1. From germline, CDR1 is MDHEN and CDR2 SYDVKM. Trimming took 3 bases from V and 5 from J; bases not matched to a gene: 4. This CDR3 contains 15 residues. In DNA form, the CDR3 reads TGTGCCAGCAGTTTCGGACAGGGGGAACACAATGAGCAGTTCTTC. Protein: CASSFGQGEHNEQFF.

This clone was counted only a few times. This chain links TRBV11-2 with TRBJ2-7, with 9 nucleotides matching TRBD1. Per the germline V gene, CDR1 is SGHAT and CDR2 is FQNNGV. With 5 bases clipped from V and 5 bases from J, the junction kept 10 bases outside the gene matches. The CDR3 sequence is 15 residues long. In DNA, the CDR3 is TGTGCCAGCAGCGCCCGACCCGGGACAGGGAACGAGCAGTACTTC. Translated: CASSARPGTGNEQYF. The complete variable domain, with remaining parts taken from reference TRBV11-2 and TRBJ2-7, reads EAGVAQSPRYKIIEKRQSVAFWCNPISGHATLYWYQQILGQGPKLLIQFQNNGVVDDSQLPKDRFSAERLKGVDSTLKIQPAKLEDSAVYLCASSARPGTGNEQYFGPGTRLTVT.

This chain links TRBV7-9 with TRBJ2-5; 7 bases align to TRBD2. This CDR3 region has 14 residues. Germline trimming cut 3 bases from V and 5 bases from J; bases unmatched to any gene: 6. Germline loops: CDR1 SEHNR, CDR2 FQNEAQ (reference sequence). DNA of the CDR3: TGTGCCAGCAGCTTCGGCGCGGGGGACGAGACCCAGTACTTC. Encoded protein: CASSFGAGDETQYF.

The rearrangement links TRBV28 to TRBJ1-2; no reliable D call. Germline loops: CDR1 MDHEN, CDR2 SYDVKM. The CDR3 covers 12 residues. The ends were cut back, 6 bases at V and 2 bases at J, with 7 bases in the middle. The DNA for the CDR3 is TGTGCCAGCAGGGTCAGGAACTATGGCTACACCTTC. This encodes CASRVRNYGYTF.

V and J are TRBV4-3 and TRBJ1-5; D might be TRBD1 (6 bases). Germline lookup yields CDR1 LGHNA and CDR2 YSLEER. The CDR3 has 15 residues. V gave up 0 bases and J gave up 6 bases, with 12 bases separating them. CDR3 loop: CASSQDQGIGQPQHF. As DNA, the CDR3 is TGCGCCAGCAGCCAAGATCAGGGGATCGGTCAGCCCCAGCATTTT.